One TCR beta chain is described in this entry. Antigen specificity is unknown. This specimen belongs to a study of T cell repertoires in cytomegalovirus infection. The wider study: Public TCR beta signatures provided an indication of both CMV infection and a matching HLA type.

TCRdb reprocessed the reads via MiXCR and lists one record per CDR3 protein. The sample lists some 940,000 distinct CDR3 sequences; approximately 31% were seen once. Study observations and caveats: HLA-C-restricted CMV clonotypes gave the most frequent clonotype in two of eight donors.

The origin of this receptor is a human donor in good health (CMV status not recorded). Some clones in this sample may be carry-over from other donors' samples. The sequencing used cultured CD8+ T cells from PBMCs, collected from culture after CMV antigen stimulation.

CDR3 DNA sequence: TGTGCCAGCAGTTACTCGACAGCCTTCTACGAGCAGTACTTC. This translates into CASSYSTAFYEQYF. This chain uses TRBV6-6 with TRBJ2-7; TRBD1 might be the D (5 bases). The germline gives CDR1 MNHNY, CDR2 SVGAGI (reference sequence). V was trimmed by 0 bases and J by 3 bases, leaving 9 bases between them. The CDR3 extends over 14 amino acids.